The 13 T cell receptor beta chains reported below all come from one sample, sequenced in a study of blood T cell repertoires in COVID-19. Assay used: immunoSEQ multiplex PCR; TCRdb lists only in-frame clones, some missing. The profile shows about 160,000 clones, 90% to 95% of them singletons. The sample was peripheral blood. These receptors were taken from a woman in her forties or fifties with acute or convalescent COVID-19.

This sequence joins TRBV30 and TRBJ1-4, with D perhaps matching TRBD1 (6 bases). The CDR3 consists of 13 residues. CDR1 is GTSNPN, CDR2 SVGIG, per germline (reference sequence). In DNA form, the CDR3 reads TGTGCTGCGCAGGGGATTAATGCGGAAAAACTGTTTTTT. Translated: CAAQGINAEKLFF.

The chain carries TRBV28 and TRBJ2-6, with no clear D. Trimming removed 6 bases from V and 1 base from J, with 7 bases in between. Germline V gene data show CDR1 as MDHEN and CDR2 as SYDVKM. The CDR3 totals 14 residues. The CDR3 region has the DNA TGTGCCAGCAGCCCCAATTCTGGGGCCAACGTCCTGACTTTC. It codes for CASSPNSGANVLTF.

This chain's CDR3 is CAWGADPSTDTQYF. As DNA, the CDR3 is TGTGCCTGGGGGGCCGATCCCTCCACAGATACGCAGTATTTT. The V gene is TRBV30, the J gene TRBJ2-3; D possibly corresponds to TRBD1 (5 bases). Trimming pared 5 bases from V and 2 bases from J, leaving 14 bases between. CDR3 length: 14 amino acids. Germline V gene lookup returns CDR1 GTSNPN and CDR2 SVGIG (reference sequence).

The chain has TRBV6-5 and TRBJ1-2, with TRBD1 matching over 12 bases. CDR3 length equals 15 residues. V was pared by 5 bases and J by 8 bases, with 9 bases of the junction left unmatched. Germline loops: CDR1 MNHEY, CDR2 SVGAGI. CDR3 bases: TGTGCCAGCAGTCTAGCGGGACAGGGGGCTGGGGGCTACACCTTC. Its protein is CASSLAGQGAGGYTF.

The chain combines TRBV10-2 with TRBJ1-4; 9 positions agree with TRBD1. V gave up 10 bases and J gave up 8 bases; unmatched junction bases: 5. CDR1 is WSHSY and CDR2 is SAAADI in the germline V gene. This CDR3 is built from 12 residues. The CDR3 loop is CATEDRGEKLFF. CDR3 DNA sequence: TGCGCCACCGAGGACAGGGGAGAAAAACTGTTTTTT.

DNA for the CDR3: TGTGCCAGCAGCTTATTTACCAGTTCCTTCTCCTACGAGCAGTACTTC. This encodes CASSLFTSSFSYEQYF. This chain connects TRBV13 to TRBJ2-7, with unresolved D. Per germline, CDR1 PRHDT and CDR2 FYEKMQ (reference sequence). V was pared by 2 bases and J by 0 bases, with 14 bases between. The CDR3 runs 16 residues.

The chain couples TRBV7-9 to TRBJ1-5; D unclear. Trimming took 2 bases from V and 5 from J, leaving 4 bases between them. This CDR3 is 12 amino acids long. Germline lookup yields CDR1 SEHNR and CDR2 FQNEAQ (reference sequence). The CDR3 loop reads CASSLSYQPQHF. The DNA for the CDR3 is TGTGCCAGCAGCTTATCTTATCAGCCCCAGCATTTT.

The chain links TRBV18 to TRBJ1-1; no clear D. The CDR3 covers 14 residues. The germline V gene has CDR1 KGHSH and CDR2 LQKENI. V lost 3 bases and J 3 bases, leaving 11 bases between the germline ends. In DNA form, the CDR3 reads TGTGCCAGCTCACCTCGGCTGCAGGACACTGAAGCTTTCTTT. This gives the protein CASSPRLQDTEAFF.

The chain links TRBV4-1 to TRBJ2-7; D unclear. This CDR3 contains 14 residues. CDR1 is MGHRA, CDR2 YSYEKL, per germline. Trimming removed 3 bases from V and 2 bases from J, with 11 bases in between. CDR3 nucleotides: TGCGCCAGCAGCCAGGTAGTGCCTCCCTACGAGCAGTACTTC. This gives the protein CASSQVVPPYEQYF.

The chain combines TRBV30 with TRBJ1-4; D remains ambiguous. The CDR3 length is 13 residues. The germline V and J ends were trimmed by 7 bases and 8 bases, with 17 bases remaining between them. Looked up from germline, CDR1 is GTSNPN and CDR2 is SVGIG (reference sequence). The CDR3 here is CASRRSVVEKLFF. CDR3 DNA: TGTGCCTCGAGGAGGAGTGTGGTAGAAAAACTGTTTTTT.

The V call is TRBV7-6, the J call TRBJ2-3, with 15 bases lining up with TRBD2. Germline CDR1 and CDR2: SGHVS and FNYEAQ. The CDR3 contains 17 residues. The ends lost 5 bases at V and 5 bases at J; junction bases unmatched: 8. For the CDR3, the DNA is TGTGCCAGCAGCCCCTCCGGGACTAGCGGGGGGCAAGATACGCAGTATTTT. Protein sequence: CASSPSGTSGGQDTQYF.

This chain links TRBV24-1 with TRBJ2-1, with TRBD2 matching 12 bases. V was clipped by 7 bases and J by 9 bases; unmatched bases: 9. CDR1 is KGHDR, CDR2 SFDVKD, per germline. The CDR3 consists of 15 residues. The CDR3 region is CATSVGLAGGGEQFF. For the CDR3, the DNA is TGTGCCACCAGCGTGGGGCTAGCGGGGGGGGGTGAGCAGTTCTTC.

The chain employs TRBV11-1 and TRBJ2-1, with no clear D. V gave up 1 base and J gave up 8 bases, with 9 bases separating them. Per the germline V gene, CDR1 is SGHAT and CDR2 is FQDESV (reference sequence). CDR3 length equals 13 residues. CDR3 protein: CASSLGRYYEQFF. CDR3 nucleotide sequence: TGTGCCAGCAGCTTAGGGCGGTATTATGAGCAGTTCTTC.